This T cell receptor beta chain was captured in a study of glioma-infiltrating T cells after dendritic cell vaccination. Method: immunoSEQ multiplex PCR; TCRdb's copy keeps in-frame clones and lacks some. The repertoire holds about 1,200 clones, with more than 80% as singletons. The CDR3 runs 17 residues. V lost 4 bases and J 6 bases, leaving 26 bases between the germline ends. The germline V gene has CDR1 SGDLS and CDR2 YYNGEE. The material sequenced was tumor tissue, taken before dendritic cell vaccination. This TCR was sampled from a human donor with glioblastoma. V usage is TRBV9 and J usage is TRBJ2-7, with D possibly being TRBD2 (8 bases). CDR3 nucleotides: TGTGCCAGCAGCCCCCAGGGGGTTAGCGGGGTTCTGGGCGAGCAGTACTTC. It is translated as CASSPQGVSGVLGEQYF. Complete variable domain (other parts from reference TRBV9 and TRBJ2-7): DSGVTQTPKHLITATGQRVTLRCSPRSGDLSVYWYQQSLDQGLQFLIQYYNGEERAKGNILERFSAQQFPDLHSELNLSSLELGDSALYFCASSPQGVSGVLGEQYFGPGTRLTVT.